The clone carrying this T cell receptor (beta chain) was counted at least ten times. The antigen remains unidentified. These data are taken from a study of blood T cells in healthy people across ages. Study as a whole: Template switching recovered approximately one barcoded beta molecule for every two T cells. Findings and limits, study-wide: Diversity was higher, and naive CD4+ cells more numerous, in long-lived donors than in aged donors.

The germline V and J ends were trimmed by 5 bases and 8 bases, with 13 bases remaining between them. CDR3 size: 13 residues. Germline CDR1 MNHEY, CDR2 SMNVEV (reference sequence). A second roughly 6 to 12 cycle PCR used barcoded and J-beta primers. TCRdb ran MiXCR on the 5' RACE reads and lists one entry per CDR3 protein. The table shows some 940,000 distinct CDR3 sequences, with 25% to 35% occurring only once. The sample also formed part of further work on T cells of mothers and their children. From that report: Three healthy Caucasian mothers gave samples, and so did their six children.

This receptor was taken from a woman between 40 and 50 years old in good health. The sequenced sample was blood. The chain carries TRBV27 and TRBJ2-1; TRBD2 is a possible D gene (7 bases). The CDR3 DNA reads TGTGCCAGCAGTCTCTACGGGGGGCATGAGCAGTTCTTC. Amino acid sequence: CASSLYGGHEQFF.